The 14 T cell receptor beta chains in this list originate from one sample, sequenced in a study of cytomegalovirus exposure and HLA in healthy donors. Primers included in the PCR were 60 Vbeta and 13 Jbeta primers. Measured with immunoSEQ multiplex PCR; TCRdb has only the in-frame clones, and not every one. The sample carries 150,000 to 200,000 clones, roughly 84% recorded once. Input material: PBMCs. The source is a boy aged 2-9 years in good health and CMV-seronegative.

The chain links TRBV4-3 to TRBJ2-5; D ambiguous. Germline V CDR1 and CDR2: LGHNA, YSLEER. V lost 0 bases and J lost 4, with 6 bases in between. The CDR3 loop spans 13 amino acids. The CDR3: CASSQDTGETQYF. For the CDR3, the DNA is TGCGCCAGCAGCCAAGACACGGGAGAGACCCAGTACTTC.

A single count supports this clone. J is TRBJ2-5 and V is TRBV7-9, with a weak D call TRBD2 (6 bases). The CDR3 runs 16 residues. The V gene's germline CDR1 is SEHNR and CDR2 FQNEAQ (reference sequence). Trimming cost V 5 bases and J 4 bases, with 20 bases left between them. The DNA of the CDR3 is TGTGCCAGCAGCCCCCGGGGCGGGGAAGAGGGAGAGACCCAGTACTTC. It yields the protein CASSPRGGEEGETQYF. Together with reference TRBV7-9 and TRBJ2-5, the CDR3 gives the full variable domain: DTGVSQNPRHKITKRGQNVTFRCDPISEHNRLYWYRQTLGQGPEFLTYFQNEAQLEKSRLLSDRFSAERPKGSFSTLEIQRTEQGDSAMYLCASSPRGGEEGETQYFGPGTRLLVL.

The gene calls are TRBV21-1 and TRBJ2-2; TRBD1, the D gene given by the table, was not confirmed from the DNA. TRBV21-1 has pseudogene status. The CDR3 is made up of 16 amino acids. The CDR3 protein is CASSAAGTGWTGELFF. The CDR3 DNA reads as TGTGCCAGCAGCGCCGCCGGGACAGGGTGGACCGGGGAGCTGTTTTTT.

This rearrangement joins TRBV29-1 to TRBJ1-1, with 7 bases aligning to TRBD1. Germline values: CDR1 SQVTM, CDR2 ANQGSEA. The length of the CDR3 is 16 residues. J was trimmed by 11 bases and V by 0 bases; bases with no gene match: 18. The CDR3 DNA is TGCAGCGTTGAAGACTCCCGGACAGGCTTATACCCAAGGGCTTTCTTT. This translates into CSVEDSRTGLYPRAFF.

The chain carries TRBV5-4 and TRBJ2-7; D gene unclear. Trimming pared 4 bases from V and 0 bases from J, leaving 17 bases between. The V gene's germline CDR1 is SGHNT and CDR2 YYREEE (reference sequence). The CDR3 spans 16 residues. The CDR3 loop is CASSPRYRPSSYEQYF. Here the CDR3 DNA reads TGTGCCAGCAGCCCCCGTTACCGGCCTAGCTCCTACGAGCAGTACTTC.

V is TRBV7-3 and J is TRBJ2-7, with 9 bases matching TRBD1. Germline V lookup: CDR1 SGHTA, CDR2 FQGTGA. J lost 5 bases, V lost 0 bases, and 8 bases had no gene match. CDR3 length: 16 residues. The CDR3 DNA is TGTGCCAGCAGCTTAACGCCGGGGACAGGGAAGAACGAGCAGTACTTC. Translating it yields CASSLTPGTGKNEQYF.

CDR3 nucleotides: TGTGCCAGCAGGATAACAGGGGTCGGCTATGGCTACACCTTC. It encodes CASRITGVGYGYTF. This sequence joins TRBV6-1 and TRBJ1-2; TRBD1 agrees at 7 bases. The CDR3 is 14 amino acids. Germline V gene data show CDR1 as MNHNS and CDR2 as SASEGT. The trim removed 6 bases at V and 4 bases at J, leaving 8 bases unmatched.

The chain combines TRBV12-5 with TRBJ2-3, with 10 bases that match TRBD2. The CDR3 extends over 15 amino acids. The junction had 4 bases not matched to a gene; V was cut back by 3 bases and J by 4 bases. Germline V gene sequence: CDR1 LGHNT, CDR2 FRNRAP. The CDR3 bases are TGTGCTAGTGGTTTAAAACTAGCGGGACCAGATACGCAGTATTTT. This gives the protein CASGLKLAGPDTQYF.

The gene calls are TRBV4-2 and TRBJ1-4; no clear D gene. Germline V gene data show CDR1 as LGHNA and CDR2 as YNFKEQ. V was trimmed by 0 bases and J by 4 bases, leaving 6 bases between them. The CDR3 sequence is 14 residues long. DNA for the CDR3: TGTGCCAGCAGCCAAGATGCAGATAATGAAAAACTGTTTTTT. Amino acids: CASSQDADNEKLFF.

This clone has just a few counts. For the CDR3, the DNA is TGCGCCAGCAGCCAAGACGATCTGGGCGGGAGTGTTGAGCAGTTCTTC. It encodes CASSQDDLGGSVEQFF. This chain connects TRBV4-3 to TRBJ2-1; 7 nucleotides match TRBD2. The V and J ends lost 0 bases and 9 bases, in that order; junction bases with no gene match: 11. This CDR3 is built from 16 residues. Per germline, CDR1 LGHNA and CDR2 YSLEER.

This clone came up once. V and J are TRBV6-5 and TRBJ2-7; a possible D gene is TRBD2 (5 bases). The germline V gene has CDR1 MNHEY and CDR2 SVGAGI. V lost 0 bases and J 4 bases, leaving 7 bases between the germline ends. The CDR3 is 13 amino acids. The CDR3 reads CASSYSRVYEQYV. DNA for the CDR3: TGTGCCAGCAGTTACTCGAGGGTTTACGAGCAGTACGTC.

The sample holds a few counts of this clone. The chain joins TRBV9 to TRBJ2-3, with 7 bases matching TRBD2. The V and J ends lost 0 bases and 6 bases, in that order; junction bases with no gene match: 13. The CDR3 has 17 residues. Germline V CDR1 and CDR2: SGDLS, YYNGEE. In DNA, the CDR3 is TGTGCCAGCAGCGTAGGTCTGGGGGGGAGGGCCTTCGATACGCAGTATTTT. This translates into CASSVGLGGRAFDTQYF.

The CDR3 coding sequence is TGTGCTAGTGGTTTGGCCTGGACAGGAGACTCCACAGATACGCAGTATTTT. Protein sequence: CASGLAWTGDSTDTQYF. This chain joins TRBV12-5 and TRBJ2-3; TRBD1 matches at 7 bases. Germline V gene lookup returns CDR1 LGHNT and CDR2 FRNRAP. The CDR3 is 17 amino acids. V shed 1 base and J 2 bases; nucleotides not matched to a gene: 9.

This clone was detected only a few times. This chain uses TRBV9 with TRBJ2-3, with 7 bases identical to TRBD1. CDR1 is SGDLS, CDR2 YYNGEE, per germline. This CDR3 is 18 amino acids long. V dropped 1 base and J dropped 4; count of bases not matched to a gene: 15. As DNA, the CDR3 is TGTGCCAGCAGCGTAAACCGAGGGGGCGGCATTATCGCAGATACGCAGTATTTT. As protein: CASSVNRGGGIIADTQYF.